These T cell receptor beta chains were read from a single sample in a study of shared clonotypes between healthy human individuals. Assay: immunoSEQ multiplex PCR; the TCRdb copy retains only in-frame clones and omits some. This sample yields roughly 1 million clones, of which about three quarters are seen a single time; about 1.4% belongs to the top ten. The sample consisted of memory CD4+ T cells sorted from blood. Receptors originate from a man between 18 and 29 years old in good health. Both conserved end residues are part of each CDR3. The D gene is left open where the match is weak. For some rows the clone size is stated as once, few or many, or as a class when expanded; others skip it.

d_gene	abundance	v_gene	j_gene	CDR3aa	CDR3nt
TRBD2	.	TRBV11-2	TRBJ2-5	CASSLGSWADYTGGETQYF	TGTGCCAGCAGCTTAGGGTCTTGGGCGGACTACACGGGAGGAGAGACCCAGTACTTC
.	.	TRBV18	TRBJ2-1	CASSPPSSGSNGEQFF	TGTGCCAGCTCACCCCCTTCGTCAGGCTCAAATGGGGAGCAGTTCTTC
TRBD2	.	TRBV19	TRBJ2-7	CASQGGSHYEQYF	TGTGCCAGTCAGGGAGGGAGCCACTACGAGCAGTACTTC
.	.	TRBV2	TRBJ2-7	CASSAFYEQYF	TGTGCCAGCAGTGCCTTCTACGAGCAGTACTTC
TRBD2	.	TRBV28	TRBJ2-2	CASSLSPGGPTGELFF	TGTGCCAGCAGTTTATCCCCGGGGGGGCCCACCGGGGAGCTGTTTTTT
.	.	TRBV10-3	TRBJ2-1	CAISAGPDNNEQFF	TGTGCCATCAGTGCGGGACCCGACAACAATGAGCAGTTCTTC
.	.	TRBV6-6	TRBJ1-1	CASSRTEAFF	TGTGCCAGCAGCAGAACAGAAGCTTTCTTT
.	once	TRBV10-2	TRBJ2-5	CASSEFLGGTGSLETQYF	TGCGCCAGCAGTGAGTTCCTCGGTGGGACGGGGTCGTTAGAGACCCAGTACTTC
.	.	TRBV5-6	TRBJ2-5	CASSLISLAGQGTQYF	TGTGCCAGCAGCTTGATCTCACTAGCGGGACAGGGGACCCAGTACTTC
.	.	TRBV29-1	TRBJ2-5	CSVTRHPNAQETQYF	TGCAGCGTAACCCGACACCCCAATGCCCAAGAGACCCAGTACTTC
TRBD1	many	TRBV6-1	TRBJ1-5	CASSETGGIQPQHF	TGTGCCAGCAGTGAGACAGGGGGCATCCAGCCCCAGCATTTT